This T cell receptor beta chain appears in the sequencing data of a study of T cell clonotyping in hematopoietic cell transplantation (dated by TCRdb to the early 2020s). About the full investigation: Pretransplant recipient samples were obtained after cytoreduction. A total of around 140 blood samples were collected in the study from approximately 32 consecutive transplant recipients and their related donors. Patient recruitment ran from late 2015 to early 2017, and follow-up continued until late 2020 or death.

The sample's time point label is to be understood as: recipient sample about 28 days before transplant, after cytoreduction. Blood from recipients was drawn about 28 days before transplant and again at days 30, 100 and 180 after transplant. Using Nuclei Lysis Solution, genomic DNA was extracted from unfractionated peripheral blood mononuclear cells that were either fresh or cryopreserved. As to this clone: The clone's antigen remains unknown. Base qualities are not recorded, but no much larger clone differs from it by a single base.

Results and caveats for the whole study, not just this receptor: Overlap with donor repertoires was found for only a small fraction of recipient repertoires, with over 97% found to appear de novo at the given depth. The sample size was limited and the cells went unsorted, which meant the CD4 and CD8 repertoire contributions could not be told apart. Broader TCR repertoire diversity after transplant was predicted by Inverse Simpson Index values from donors and from recipients before transplant. Recipient TCR diversity fell after transplant, with pathologically expanded clonotypes rising progressively from day 30 to day 180.

The germline V gene sets CDR1 to SGHDT and CDR2 to YYEEEE. The trim is 6 bases for V and 6 bases for J, with a gap of 20 bases between the germline ends. There are 15 amino acids in the CDR3, from cysteine to phenylalanine inclusive. The DNA shown is the 45-base CDR3, in frame from base 1. The immunoSEQ assay, a bias-controlled multiplex PCR with V- and J-specific primers, was used to amplify TCR beta CDR3 regions from genomic DNA. In a second PCR step, the CDR3 amplicons were tagged with a proprietary barcode plus Illumina adapter sequences. An Illumina MiSeq instrument was used to sequence the CDR3 libraries. Regarding the original processing steps: Export and quality control were performed with immunoSEQ Analyzer 3.0, and downstream analyses were performed with R Bioconductor and Immunarch. Only productive rearrangements in the normalized downsampled data set were used to calculate repertoire metrics. Clonotypes larger than 5 templates in the normalized cohort were defined as pathologically expanded. Repertoire diversity was measured with the Inverse Simpson Index. To capture all clonotypes, CMV-specificity analyses were performed on the non-normalized data set. This immuneACCESS table, as held by TCRdb, lists in-frame sequences with V and J called but not all clones. Of the missing ones, under half trace to an unresolved V gene in checked studies; the others have no known cause. That table supplies the V and J calls and clone size; D and trimming were determined from the DNA. For this sample the table gives approximately 25,000 clones, of which roughly 88% were detected only once. The ten largest clones represent approximately 24% of the sample.

The source of this sequence is a woman aged 55-75 years with acute myeloid leukemia. Some clones in this sample may be carry-over from other donors' samples. The chain couples TRBV5-6 to TRBJ2-3; the D gene is possibly TRBD2, with 6 bases matching. This specimen was peripheral blood mononuclear cells, taken before stem cell transplant. The DNA sequence is TGTGCCAGCACCCCCCTTCAGGAGGGCGATGATACGCAGTATTTT. It codes for CASTPLQEGDDTQYF. The variable domain in full, with residues beyond the CDR3 obtained from the reference TRBV5-6 and TRBJ2-3 genes, is DAGVTQSPTHLIKTRGQQVTLRCSPKSGHDTVSWYQQALGQGPQFIFQYYEEEERQRGNFPDRFSGHQFPNYSSELNVNALLLGDSALYLCASTPLQEGDDTQYFGPGTRLTVL.